Below, 26 T cell receptor beta chains from the same sample are listed, as sequenced in a study of regulatory T cells in long-lasting Graves disease. Time point denoted: newly diagnosed GD, antithyroid drugs for less than 3 months. With RNA extracted from PBMCs as input, the TCR library was made. iRepertoire HTBI primers and Arm-PCR of CDR3 regions built TCR beta libraries. TCRdb ran MiXCR on the multiplex PCR reads and lists one entry per CDR3 protein. Of a few hundred thousand distinct CDR3 sequences in the sample, 16% were seen once. These data were also reused for a study on T cells in Graves' hyperthyroidism and ophthalmopathy.

The sample in question was peripheral blood mononuclear cells (PBMCs), obtained at new diagnosis, from a patient treated with antithyroid drugs. Receptors originate from a man aged 35-49 years with Graves disease.

As to this clonotype: Since a far larger clone is one base different, this is likely a read error. V and J are TRBV18 and TRBJ2-7, with a tentative D call TRBD2 (5 bases). Germline CDR1 and CDR2: KGHSH and LQKENI. The CDR3 totals 14 residues. Trimming pared 8 bases from V and 4 bases from J, leaving 18 bases between. Here the CDR3 reads CASSPSGRGYEQYF. The CDR3 coding sequence is TGTGCCAGCAGTCCCTCTGGGAGAGGGTACGAGCAGTACTTC. The complete variable domain, with remaining parts taken from reference TRBV18 and TRBJ2-7, reads NAGVMQNPRHLVRRRGQEARLRCSPMKGHSHVYWYRQLPEEGLKFMVYLQKENIIDESGMPKERFSAEFPKEGPSILRIQQVVRGDSAAYFCASSPSGRGYEQYFGPGTRLTVT.

A word on this clonotype: Possible read error: a much larger clone is one base away. The chain employs TRBV11-3 and TRBJ2-7, with 8 bases that match TRBD1. CDR3 size: 17 residues. Germline V gene data show CDR1 as SGHNT and CDR2 as YENEEA. The V segment lost 5 bases and the J segment 7 bases; nucleotides outside the gene matches: 19. CDR3 nucleotide sequence: TGTGCCAGCAGCCGCGCTCAGGGGGCTAACGTGTACAATGAGCAGTACTTC. It translates to CASSRAQGANVYNEQYF.

This clonotype was picked up many times. The chain employs TRBV3-1 and TRBJ2-7, with a possible D match to TRBD2 (6 bases). CDR1 is LGHDT, CDR2 YNNKEL, per germline (reference sequence). This CDR3 region has 15 residues. V shed 3 bases and J shed 5 bases, with 17 bases lying between them. Here the CDR3 DNA reads TGTGCCAGCAGCCATGAACACGGGGGATTCCACGAGCAGTACTTC. Its protein product is CASSHEHGGFHEQYF.

This clonotype was counted ten times or more. The chain employs TRBV30 and TRBJ1-2, with D possibly matching TRBD1 (5 bases). CDR3 size: 14 residues. The germline V gene has CDR1 GTSNPN and CDR2 SVGIG (reference sequence). Between the trimmed V and J ends, which lost 2 bases and 6 bases, there was a span of 16 bases. CDR3 in amino acids: CAWSLGRGADGYTF. The DNA for the CDR3 is TGTGCCTGGAGTCTCGGCCGAGGGGCCGATGGCTACACCTTC.

This clonotype was recorded once. This could be a read error, since a much larger clone is one nucleotide away. This chain joins TRBV7-2 and TRBJ2-7, with D uncertain. Germline CDR1 and CDR2: SGHTA and FQGNSA. The CDR3 covers 15 residues. DNA for the CDR3: TGTGCCAGCAGCTTATTTGTGGACCGAGCCTACAAGCAGTACTTC. Its translation: CASSLFVDRAYKQYF.

J is TRBJ2-3 and V is TRBV19, with 15 bases identical to TRBD2. CDR1 and CDR2 from the germline V gene are LNHDA and SQIVND (reference sequence). The CDR3 is 17 amino acids. Germline trimming cut 4 bases from V and 7 bases from J; bases unmatched to any gene: 9. DNA for the CDR3: TGTGCCAGTAGTACCTGGACTAGCGGGGGGGCCAGATATACGCAGTATTTT. Protein product: CASSTWTSGGARYTQYF.

The rearrangement links TRBV20-1 to TRBJ1-5; unclear D gene. V was clipped by 4 bases and J by 0 bases, with 19 bases between them. Germline V CDR1 and CDR2: DFQATT, SNEGSKA (reference sequence). The CDR3 is 17 residues long. The CDR3 DNA sequence: TGCAGTGCTATGGGTCCTTGGGGTGGTTATAGCAATCAGCCCCAGCATTTT. This encodes CSAMGPWGGYSNQPQHF.

V is TRBV13 and J is TRBJ2-2; D is possibly TRBD2 (5 bases). Trimming left V 5 bases short and J 6 bases short, with 13 bases between. In germline, CDR1 is PRHDT, CDR2 FYEKMQ (reference sequence). The CDR3 spans 14 residues. The CDR3 reads CASSQDYSPGELFF. The CDR3 DNA reads TGTGCCAGCAGCCAAGACTACAGCCCCGGGGAGCTGTTTTTT.

This clonotype was observed at least ten times. The DNA of the CDR3 is TGTGCCTGGAGTTCCAGACCGGTGAACACTGAAGCTTTCTTT. It codes for CAWSSRPVNTEAFF. This chain links TRBV30 with TRBJ1-1; no definite D call. The V end lost 2 bases, the J end lost 0 bases, and 10 bases lay between the germline ends. Germline-derived CDR1 and CDR2 are GTSNPN and SVGIG (reference sequence). This CDR3 comprises 14 residues.

The chain carries TRBV7-3 and TRBJ2-1; unclear D gene. This CDR3 contains 14 residues. CDR1 is SGHTA, CDR2 FQGTGA, per germline. The V gene lost 5 bases and the J gene lost 4 bases, with 12 bases spanning the gap. This chain's CDR3 is CASSPAQEYNEQFF. Written as DNA, the CDR3 is TGTGCCAGCAGCCCGGCCCAGGAGTACAATGAGCAGTTCTTC.

This clonotype was seen a few times. The chain couples TRBV4-1 to TRBJ2-2; D not resolved. CDR3 length: 13 amino acids. From germline, CDR1 is MGHRA and CDR2 YSYEKL. Trimming stripped 1 base from V and 6 bases from J, with 6 bases between. The CDR3 spells CASSQVGAGELFF. Here the CDR3 DNA reads TGCGCCAGCAGCCAAGTCGGAGCCGGGGAGCTGTTTTTT.

This sequence joins TRBV15 and TRBJ2-7; TRBD1 matches at 8 bases. The CDR3 has 15 residues. The ends lost 0 bases at V and 2 bases at J; junction bases unmatched: 3. CDR1 and CDR2 from the germline V gene are LNHNV and YYDKDF (reference sequence). This chain's CDR3 is CATSRDTRGPYEQYF. CDR3 DNA sequence: TGTGCCACCAGCAGAGATACCAGGGGGCCCTACGAGCAGTACTTC.

The chain combines TRBV6-1 with TRBJ1-6; D is possibly TRBD1 (5 bases). Per germline, CDR1 MNHNS and CDR2 SASEGT. The length of the CDR3 is 16 residues. V shed 6 bases and J shed 0 bases, with 12 bases lying between them. CDR3 region: CASRMTVGSYNSPLHF. Written as DNA, the CDR3 is TGTGCCAGCAGGATGACAGTGGGCTCCTATAATTCACCCCTCCACTTT.

The genes are TRBV5-1 and TRBJ2-5; TRBD2 agrees at 7 bases. The germline CDR1 and CDR2 sequences are SGHRS and YFSETQ. After removal of 3 bases from V and 2 bases from J, the junction contained 7 bases not matched to a gene. The CDR3 spans 15 residues. The CDR3 region has the DNA TGCGCCAGCAGCTCCCGAGGACTAGGACAAGAGACCCAGTACTTC. Amino acids: CASSSRGLGQETQYF.

This clonotype was counted only a few times. Here the CDR3 DNA reads TGTGCCTGGACCAGGGACAGGTCAAAACTGTTTTTT. This gives the protein CAWTRDRSKLFF. The V and J genes are TRBV30 and TRBJ1-4; 8 bases map to TRBD1. Germline V CDR1 and CDR2: GTSNPN, SVGIG (reference sequence). V dropped 4 bases and J dropped 10; count of bases not matched to a gene: 5. CDR3 length equals 12 residues.

This clonotype was seen only a few times. The V gene is TRBV28, the J gene TRBJ1-5, with D possibly TRBD1 on 6 matching bases. The CDR3 loop spans 15 amino acids. V lost 5 bases, J lost 3 bases, and 14 bases lay in between. Germline CDR1 MDHEN, CDR2 SYDVKM. The CDR3 nucleotides are TGTGCCAGCAGTCTGGACAGTTTCTCCAATCAGCCCCAGCATTTT. As protein: CASSLDSFSNQPQHF.

The chain links TRBV28 to TRBJ2-3; D assignment may be TRBD1 or TRBD2 (6 bases each). The CDR3 covers 17 residues. Looked up from germline, CDR1 is MDHEN and CDR2 is SYDVKM. Trimming took off 4 bases at V and 3 bases at J, with 20 bases between the two ends. The CDR3 sequence is CASSSVQGRGMTDTQYF. In DNA, the CDR3 is TGTGCCAGCAGTTCCGTTCAGGGGCGCGGGATGACAGATACGCAGTATTTT.

This clonotype has a handful of counts. The genes are TRBV6-2 or TRBV6-3 and TRBJ2-6; no clear D gene. Between the trimmed V and J ends, which lost 5 bases and 0 bases, there was a span of 11 bases. CDR3 size: 16 residues. CDR1 and CDR2 from the germline V gene are MNHEY and SVGEGT. The CDR3 region is CASSAHSPSGANVLTF. CDR3 DNA sequence: TGTGCCAGCAGTGCCCACAGCCCCTCTGGGGCCAACGTCCTGACTTTC.

V gene TRBV12-3 or TRBV12-4 combines with J gene TRBJ2-1; a weak D match, TRBD2 (5 bases). Trimming pared 3 bases from V and 9 bases from J, leaving 9 bases between. The CDR3 has 12 residues. The CDR3 region is CASSLSGGEQFF. In DNA form, the CDR3 reads TGTGCCAGCAGTTTGAGCGGCGGTGAGCAGTTCTTC.

As concerns this clonotype: Germline is not matched at one junction end, which may reflect a read error. The chain joins TRBV7-2 to TRBJ1-5; no clear D gene. The CDR3 spans 14 residues. Germline V CDR1 and CDR2: SGHTA, FQGNSA. The CDR3 DNA reads as TGTGCCGGCAGCCCCGTCGGCGCGAATCAGCCCCAGCATTTT. It specifies CAGSPVGANQPQHF.

The V and J genes are TRBV12-3 or TRBV12-4 and TRBJ2-2; possibly TRBD1 for D (5 bases). The CDR3 runs to 14 residues. Trimming took 0 bases from V and 7 from J, leaving 9 bases between them. CDR3 sequence reads: CASSLALTDGELFF. CDR3 bases: TGTGCCAGCAGTTTAGCGCTGACAGACGGGGAGCTGTTTTTT.

The V call is TRBV6-4, the J call TRBJ1-4; possibly TRBD1 for D (6 bases). The CDR3 runs 17 residues. Trimming cost V 6 bases and J 0 bases, with 17 bases left between them. In germline, CDR1 is MRHNA, CDR2 SNTAGT. In DNA form, the CDR3 reads TGTGCCAGCAGGCCTTCCCCAGCAGGGGCAACTAATGAAAAACTGTTTTTT. Amino acids: CASRPSPAGATNEKLFF.

This clonotype has a handful of counts. The rearrangement uses TRBV24-1 and TRBJ1-2; 8 positions agree with TRBD1. The germline CDR1 and CDR2 sequences are KGHDR and SFDVKD. The V gene end was trimmed by 4 bases and the J gene end by 8 bases; junction bases not matched to a gene: 5. The CDR3 is made up of 13 amino acids. The CDR3 here is CATSEWTGKGYTF. As DNA, the CDR3 is TGTGCCACCAGTGAGTGGACAGGGAAAGGCTACACCTTC.

The chain uses TRBV10-1 and TRBJ2-2; D is unclear. CDR3 length: 14 residues. V lost 3 bases and J lost 8, with 13 bases in between. The germline CDR1 and CDR2 sequences are WNHNN and SYGVQD (reference sequence). The CDR3 sequence: CASSDRSEPGELFF. The CDR3 nucleotides are TGCGCCAGCAGTGACAGGTCCGAACCTGGGGAGCTGTTTTTT.

This clonotype was counted a few times. A far more abundant clone sits one base away, making this likely a read error. The V call is TRBV11-2, the J call TRBJ2-5, with D maybe TRBD1 (5 bases). The DNA end is a closer match to TRBJ2-1, so the J assignment may be wrong. The CDR3 is made up of 15 amino acids. Germline CDR1 SGHAT, CDR2 FQNNGV. The CDR3 nucleotides are TGTGCCAGCAGGGCTAGGGGCAACCTCGAGGATGAGCAGTTCTTC. It specifies CASRARGNLEDEQFF.

The chain employs TRBV27 and TRBJ2-4; D tentatively fits TRBD1 or TRBD2 (5 bases each). The germline V and J ends were trimmed by 0 bases and 7 bases, with 22 bases remaining between them. The CDR3 consists of 18 residues. Germline V lookup: CDR1 MNHEY, CDR2 SMNVEV (reference sequence). The CDR3 bases are TGTGCCAGCAGTTTATCTGGGGACGGATCAAAAAGGGATAACATTCAGTACTTC. Its protein product is CASSLSGDGSKRDNIQYF.